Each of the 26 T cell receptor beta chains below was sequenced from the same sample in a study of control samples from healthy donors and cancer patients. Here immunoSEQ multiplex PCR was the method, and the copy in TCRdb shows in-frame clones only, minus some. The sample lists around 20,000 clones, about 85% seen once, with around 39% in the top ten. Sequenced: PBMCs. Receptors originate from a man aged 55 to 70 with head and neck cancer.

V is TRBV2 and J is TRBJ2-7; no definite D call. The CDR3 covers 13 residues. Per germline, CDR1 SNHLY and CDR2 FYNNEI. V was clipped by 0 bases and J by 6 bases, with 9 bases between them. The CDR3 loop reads CASSEALAVEQYV. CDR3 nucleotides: TGTGCCAGCAGTGAAGCGTTGGCTGTCGAGCAGTACGTC.

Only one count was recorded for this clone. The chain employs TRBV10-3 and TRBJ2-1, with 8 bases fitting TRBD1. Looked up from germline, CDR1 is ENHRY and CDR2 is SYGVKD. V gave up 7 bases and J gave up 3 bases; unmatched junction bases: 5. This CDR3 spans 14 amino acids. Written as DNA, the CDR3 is TGTGCCATCAAGGACAGGGTTGGCTACAATGAGCAGTTCTTC. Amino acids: CAIKDRVGYNEQFF.

CDR3 region: CASSGGQGHSEQYV. The CDR3 nucleotides read TGTGCCAGCAGTGGGGGACAGGGGCATTCCGAGCAGTACGTC. The chain uses TRBV27 and TRBJ2-7; the match to TRBD1 covers 10 bases. This CDR3 has 14 amino acids. The germline V gene encodes CDR1 MNHEY and CDR2 SMNVEV (reference sequence). J lost 6 bases, V lost 5 bases, and 7 bases had no gene match.

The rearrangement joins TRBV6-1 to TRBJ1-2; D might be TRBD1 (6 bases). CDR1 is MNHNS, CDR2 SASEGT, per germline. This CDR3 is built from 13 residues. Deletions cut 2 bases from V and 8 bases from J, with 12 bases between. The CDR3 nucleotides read TGTGCCAGCAGTGAACGGGGGGACATGGGCTACACCTTC. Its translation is CASSERGDMGYTF.

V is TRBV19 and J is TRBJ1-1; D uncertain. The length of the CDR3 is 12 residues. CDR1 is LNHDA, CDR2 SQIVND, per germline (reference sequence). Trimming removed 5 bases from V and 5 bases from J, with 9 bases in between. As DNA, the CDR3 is TGTGCCAGTAGTTTATCAGTAACTGAAGCTTTCTTT. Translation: CASSLSVTEAFF.

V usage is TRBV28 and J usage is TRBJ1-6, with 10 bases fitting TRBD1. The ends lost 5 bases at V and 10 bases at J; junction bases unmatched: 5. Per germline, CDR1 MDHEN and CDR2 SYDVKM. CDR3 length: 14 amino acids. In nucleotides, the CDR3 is TGTGCCAGCAGTGGGGGACAGGGGAACTCACCCCTCCACTTT. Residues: CASSGGQGNSPLHF.

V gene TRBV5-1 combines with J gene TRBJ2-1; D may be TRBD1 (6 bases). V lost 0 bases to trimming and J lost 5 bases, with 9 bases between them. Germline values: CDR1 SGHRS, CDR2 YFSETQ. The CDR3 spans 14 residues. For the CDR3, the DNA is TGCGCCAGCAGCTTGGGTTGGACAGACAATGAGCAGTTCTTC. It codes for CASSLGWTDNEQFF.

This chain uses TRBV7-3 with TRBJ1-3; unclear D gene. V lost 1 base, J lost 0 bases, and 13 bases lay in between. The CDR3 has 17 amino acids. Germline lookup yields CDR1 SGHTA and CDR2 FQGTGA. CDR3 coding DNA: TGTGCCAGCAGCTTAAGGGTAGCGGCTAACTCTGGAAACACCATATATTTT. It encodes CASSLRVAANSGNTIYF.

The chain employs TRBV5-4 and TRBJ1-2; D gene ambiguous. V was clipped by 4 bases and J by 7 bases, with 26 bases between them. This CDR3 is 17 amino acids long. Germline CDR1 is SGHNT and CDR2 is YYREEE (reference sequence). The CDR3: CASSPYWNPDGDGGYTF. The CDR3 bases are TGTGCCAGCAGCCCGTACTGGAACCCGGACGGGGATGGTGGCTACACCTTC. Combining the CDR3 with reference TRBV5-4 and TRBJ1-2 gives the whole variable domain ETGVTQSPTHLIKTRGQQVTLRCSSQSGHNTVSWYQQALGQGPQFIFQYYREEENGRGNFPPRFSGLQFPNYSSELNVNALELDDSALYLCASSPYWNPDGDGGYTFGSGTRLTVV.

The CDR3 protein is CASSLGGRYEQFF. Here the CDR3 DNA reads TGCGCCAGCAGCTTGGGGGGGAGGTATGAGCAGTTCTTC. This chain uses TRBV5-1 with TRBJ2-1, with D possibly being TRBD2 (6 bases). The CDR3 is made up of 13 amino acids. V lost 0 bases and J lost 8, with 9 bases in between. Germline loops: CDR1 SGHRS, CDR2 YFSETQ.

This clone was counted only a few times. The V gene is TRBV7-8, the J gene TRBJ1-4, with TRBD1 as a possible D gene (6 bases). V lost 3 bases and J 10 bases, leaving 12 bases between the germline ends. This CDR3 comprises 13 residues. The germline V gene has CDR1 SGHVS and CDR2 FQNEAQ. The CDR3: CASSFEQGGKLFF. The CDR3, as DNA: TGTGCCAGCAGCTTCGAACAGGGAGGAAAACTGTTTTTT.

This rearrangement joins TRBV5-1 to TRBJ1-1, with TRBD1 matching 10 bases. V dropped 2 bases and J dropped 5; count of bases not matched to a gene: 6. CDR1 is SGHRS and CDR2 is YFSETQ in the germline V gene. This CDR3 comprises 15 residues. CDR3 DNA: TGCGCCAGCAGCTTAGAGGGACAGGGGATAACTGAAGCTTTCTTT. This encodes CASSLEGQGITEAFF.

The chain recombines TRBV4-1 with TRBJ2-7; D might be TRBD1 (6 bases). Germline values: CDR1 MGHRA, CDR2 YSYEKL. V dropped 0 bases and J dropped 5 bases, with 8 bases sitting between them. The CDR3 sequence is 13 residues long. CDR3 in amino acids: CASSQEYRDEQYF. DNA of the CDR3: TGCGCCAGCAGCCAAGAGTACAGGGACGAGCAGTACTTC.

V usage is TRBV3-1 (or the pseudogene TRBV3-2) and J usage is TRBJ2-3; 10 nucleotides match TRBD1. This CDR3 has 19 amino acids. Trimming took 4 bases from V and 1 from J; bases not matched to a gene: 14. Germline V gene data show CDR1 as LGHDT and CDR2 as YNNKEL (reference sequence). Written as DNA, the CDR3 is TGTGCCAGCAGCCGACGTCGGGACAGGGGCTCTGGGGGCACAGATACGCAGTATTTT. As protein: CASSRRRDRGSGGTDTQYF.

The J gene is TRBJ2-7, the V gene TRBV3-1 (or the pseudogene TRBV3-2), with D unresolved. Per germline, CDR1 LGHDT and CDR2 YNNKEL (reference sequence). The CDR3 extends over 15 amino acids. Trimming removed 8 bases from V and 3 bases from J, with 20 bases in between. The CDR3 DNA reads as TGTGCCAGCCTCTGCCAGGTAGGGCCTAACTACGAGCAGTACGTC. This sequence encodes CASLCQVGPNYEQYV.

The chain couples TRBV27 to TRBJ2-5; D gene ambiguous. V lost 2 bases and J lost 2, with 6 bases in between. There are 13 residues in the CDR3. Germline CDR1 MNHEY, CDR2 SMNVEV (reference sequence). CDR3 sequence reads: CASSLRPQETQYF. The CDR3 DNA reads TGTGCCAGCAGTTTAAGACCGCAAGAGACCCAGTACTTC.

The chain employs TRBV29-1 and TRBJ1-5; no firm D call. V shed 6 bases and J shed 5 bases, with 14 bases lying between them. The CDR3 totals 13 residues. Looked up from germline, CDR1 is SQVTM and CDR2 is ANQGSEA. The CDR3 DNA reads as TGCAGCGTCCGGACGGAGTCCGATCAGCCCCAGCATTTT. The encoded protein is CSVRTESDQPQHF.

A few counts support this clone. In DNA, the CDR3 is TGCAGCATCCTGGGACTAGCGGGATACGGCGAGCAGTACTTC. It specifies CSILGLAGYGEQYF. V gene TRBV29-1 combines with J gene TRBJ2-7; 13 bases are a match to TRBD2. Looked up from germline, CDR1 is SQVTM and CDR2 is ANQGSEA. The CDR3 loop spans 14 amino acids. J gave up 6 bases and V 8 bases, and 10 bases lay outside the gene matches.

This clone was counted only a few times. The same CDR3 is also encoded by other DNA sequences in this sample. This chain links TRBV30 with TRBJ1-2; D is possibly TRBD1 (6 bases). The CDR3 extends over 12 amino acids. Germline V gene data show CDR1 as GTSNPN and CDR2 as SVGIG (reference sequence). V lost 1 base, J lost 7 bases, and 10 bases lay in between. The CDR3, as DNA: TGTGCCTGGAGTGGGGGGCCGGGTGGCTACACCTTC. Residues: CAWSGGPGGYTF.

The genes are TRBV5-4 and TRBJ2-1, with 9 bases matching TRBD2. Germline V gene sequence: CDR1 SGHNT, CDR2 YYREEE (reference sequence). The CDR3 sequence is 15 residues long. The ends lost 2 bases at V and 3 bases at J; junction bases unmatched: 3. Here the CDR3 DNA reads TGTGCCAGCAGCTTCAAGCGGGAGGACTACAATGAGCAGTTCTTC. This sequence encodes CASSFKREDYNEQFF.

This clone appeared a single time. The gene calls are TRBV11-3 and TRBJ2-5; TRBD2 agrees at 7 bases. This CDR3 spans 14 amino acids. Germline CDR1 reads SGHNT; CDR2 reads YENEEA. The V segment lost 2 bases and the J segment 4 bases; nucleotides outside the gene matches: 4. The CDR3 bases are TGTGCCAGCAGCTTAACTACGGGGGGAGAGACCCAGTACTTC. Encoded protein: CASSLTTGGETQYF.

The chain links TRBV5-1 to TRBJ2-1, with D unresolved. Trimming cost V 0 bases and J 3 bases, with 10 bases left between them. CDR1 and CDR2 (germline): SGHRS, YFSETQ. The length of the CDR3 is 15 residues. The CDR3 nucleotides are TGCGCCAGCAGCTTGGCTTCGACAAGCTACAATGAGCAGTTCTTC. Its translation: CASSLASTSYNEQFF.

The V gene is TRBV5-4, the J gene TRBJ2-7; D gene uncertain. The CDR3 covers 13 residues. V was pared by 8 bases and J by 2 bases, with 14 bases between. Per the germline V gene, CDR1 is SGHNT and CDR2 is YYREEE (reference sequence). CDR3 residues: CASMGNPAYEQYF. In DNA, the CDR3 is TGTGCCAGTATGGGGAATCCCGCCTACGAGCAGTACTTC.

For the CDR3, the DNA is TGCGCCAGCAGCATAACAGCAGACGAAAAACTGTTTTTT. Its protein product is CASSITADEKLFF. The chain is built from TRBV5-1 and TRBJ1-4; D gene uncertain. The V and J ends lost 4 bases and 8 bases respectively, with 12 bases between them. Germline values: CDR1 SGHRS, CDR2 YFSETQ. The CDR3 consists of 13 residues.

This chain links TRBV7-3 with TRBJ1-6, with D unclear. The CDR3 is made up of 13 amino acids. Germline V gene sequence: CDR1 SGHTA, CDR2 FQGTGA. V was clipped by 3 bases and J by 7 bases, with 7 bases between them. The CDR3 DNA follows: TGTGCCAGCAGCTTCGACGGGAATTCACCCCTCCACTTT. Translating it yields CASSFDGNSPLHF.

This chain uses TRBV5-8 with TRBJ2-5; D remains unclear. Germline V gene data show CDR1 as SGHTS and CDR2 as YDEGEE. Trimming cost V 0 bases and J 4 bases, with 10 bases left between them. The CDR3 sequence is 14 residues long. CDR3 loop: CASSLGVDLETQYF. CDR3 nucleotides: TGTGCCAGCAGCTTGGGTGTGGACCTAGAGACCCAGTACTTC.